Given below is one TCR beta chain in context. The data were obtained in a study of response to subunit inactivated influenza vaccine. TCRdb recomputed calls from the RT-PCR reads with MiXCR, one row per CDR3 protein. The data contain about 650,000 distinct CDR3 sequences, less than 20% of them singletons. The specimen comprised PBMCs from blood, sampled 11 to 12 days after vaccination. The clonotype comes from a man aged 45 to 65 who received an inactivated influenza vaccine.

The CDR3 sequence: CASSGTGILAAQPNSPLHF. For the CDR3, the DNA is TGTGCCAGCAGTGGGACGGGTATTTTGGCGGCCCAACCTAATTCACCCCTCCACTTT. The chain uses TRBV2 and TRBJ1-6, with D unclear. CDR1 is SNHLY and CDR2 is FYNNEI in the germline V gene. Trimming shortened V by 4 bases and J by 6 bases, and 25 bases separated the two germline ends. CDR3 size: 19 residues.